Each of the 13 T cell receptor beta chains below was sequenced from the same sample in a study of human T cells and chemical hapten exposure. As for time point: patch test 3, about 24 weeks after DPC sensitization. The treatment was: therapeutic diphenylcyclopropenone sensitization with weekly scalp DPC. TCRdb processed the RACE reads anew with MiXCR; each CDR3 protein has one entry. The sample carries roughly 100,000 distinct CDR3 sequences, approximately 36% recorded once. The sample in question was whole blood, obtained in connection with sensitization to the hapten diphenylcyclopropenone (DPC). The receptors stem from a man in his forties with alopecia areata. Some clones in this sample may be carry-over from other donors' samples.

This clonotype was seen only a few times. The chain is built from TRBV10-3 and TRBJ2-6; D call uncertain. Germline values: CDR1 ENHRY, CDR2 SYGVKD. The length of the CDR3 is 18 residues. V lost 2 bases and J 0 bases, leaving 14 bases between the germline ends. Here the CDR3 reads CAISEQVGSHSGANVLTF. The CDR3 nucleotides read TGTGCCATCAGTGAGCAGGTGGGCAGCCACTCTGGGGCCAACGTCCTGACTTTC.

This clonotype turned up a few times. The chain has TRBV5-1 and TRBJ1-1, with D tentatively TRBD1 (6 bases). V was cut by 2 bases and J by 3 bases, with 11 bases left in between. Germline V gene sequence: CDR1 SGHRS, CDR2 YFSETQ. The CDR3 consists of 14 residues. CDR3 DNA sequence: TGCGCCAGCAGCTTATTTTCAGGGGACACTGAAGCTTTCTTT. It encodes CASSLFSGDTEAFF.

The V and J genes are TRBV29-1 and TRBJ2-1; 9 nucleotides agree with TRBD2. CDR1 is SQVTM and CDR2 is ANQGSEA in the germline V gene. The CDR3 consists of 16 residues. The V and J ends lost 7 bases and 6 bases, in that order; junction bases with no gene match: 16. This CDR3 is CSAVGGGLASPNEQFF. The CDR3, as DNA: TGCAGCGCCGTGGGAGGGGGACTAGCATCTCCCAATGAGCAGTTCTTC.

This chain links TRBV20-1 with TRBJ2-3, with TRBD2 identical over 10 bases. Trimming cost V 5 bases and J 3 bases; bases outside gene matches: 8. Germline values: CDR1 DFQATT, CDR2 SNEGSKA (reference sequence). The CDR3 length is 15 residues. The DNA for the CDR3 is TGCAGTGCTCCTCAAATTAGCGGGAGGACAGATACGCAGTATTTT. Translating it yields CSAPQISGRTDTQYF.

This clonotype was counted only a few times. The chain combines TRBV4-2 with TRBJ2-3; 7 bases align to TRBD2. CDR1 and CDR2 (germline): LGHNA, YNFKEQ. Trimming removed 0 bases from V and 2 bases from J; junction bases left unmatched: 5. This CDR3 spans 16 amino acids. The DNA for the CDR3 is TGTGCCAGCAGCCAAGAGGGGGGGAGGGCCACAGATACGCAGTATTTT. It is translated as CASSQEGGRATDTQYF.

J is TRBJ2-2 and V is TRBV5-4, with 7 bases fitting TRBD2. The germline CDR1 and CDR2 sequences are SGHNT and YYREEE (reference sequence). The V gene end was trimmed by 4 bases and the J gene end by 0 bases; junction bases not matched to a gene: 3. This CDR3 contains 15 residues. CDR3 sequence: CASSPGLANTGELFF. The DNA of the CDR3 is TGTGCCAGCAGCCCTGGACTAGCGAACACCGGGGAGCTGTTTTTT.

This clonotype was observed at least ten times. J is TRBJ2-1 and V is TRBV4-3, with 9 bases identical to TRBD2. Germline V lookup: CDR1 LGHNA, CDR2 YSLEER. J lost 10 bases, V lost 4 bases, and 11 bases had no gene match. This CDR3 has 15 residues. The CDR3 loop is CASSPMAAGGWEQFF. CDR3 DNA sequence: TGCGCCAGCAGCCCGATGGCAGCGGGAGGATGGGAGCAGTTCTTC.

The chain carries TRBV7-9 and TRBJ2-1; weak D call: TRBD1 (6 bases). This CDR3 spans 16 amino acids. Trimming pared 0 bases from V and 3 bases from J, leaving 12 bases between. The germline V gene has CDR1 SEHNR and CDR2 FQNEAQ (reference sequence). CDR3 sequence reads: CASSLAVSGDYNEQFF. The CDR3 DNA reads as TGTGCCAGCAGCTTAGCGGTCTCAGGGGACTACAATGAGCAGTTCTTC. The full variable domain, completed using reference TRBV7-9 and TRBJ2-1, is DTGVSQNPRHKITKRGQNVTFRCDPISEHNRLYWYRQTLGQGPEFLTYFQNEAQLEKSRLLSDRFSAERPKGSFSTLEIQRTEQGDSAMYLCASSLAVSGDYNEQFFGPGTRLTVL.

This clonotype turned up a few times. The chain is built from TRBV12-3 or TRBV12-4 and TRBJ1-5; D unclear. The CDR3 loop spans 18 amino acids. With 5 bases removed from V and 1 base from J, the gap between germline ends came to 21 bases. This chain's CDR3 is CASSPVIGRGGSNQPQHF. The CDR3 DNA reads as TGTGCCAGCAGTCCGGTAATAGGACGAGGCGGGAGCAATCAGCCCCAGCATTTT.

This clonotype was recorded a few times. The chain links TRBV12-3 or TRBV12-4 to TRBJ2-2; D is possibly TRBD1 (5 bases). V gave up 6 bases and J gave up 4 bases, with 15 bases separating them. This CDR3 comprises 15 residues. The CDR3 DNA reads TGTGCCAGCAGCCCCGGGCAGGGCGGCACCGGGGAGCTGTTTTTT. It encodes CASSPGQGGTGELFF.

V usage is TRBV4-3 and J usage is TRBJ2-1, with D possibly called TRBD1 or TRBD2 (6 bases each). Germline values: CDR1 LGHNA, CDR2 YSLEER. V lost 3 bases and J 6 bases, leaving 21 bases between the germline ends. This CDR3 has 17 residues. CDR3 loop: CASSHAGASAMGNEQFF. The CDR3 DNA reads TGCGCCAGCAGCCACGCAGGGGCTAGCGCTATGGGCAATGAGCAGTTCTTC.

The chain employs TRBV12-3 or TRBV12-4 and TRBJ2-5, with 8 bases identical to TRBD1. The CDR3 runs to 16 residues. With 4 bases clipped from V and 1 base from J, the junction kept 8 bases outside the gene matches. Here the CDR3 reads CASSSATGGPQETQYF. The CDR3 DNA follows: TGTGCCAGCAGTTCTGCTACAGGGGGTCCCCAAGAGACCCAGTACTTC.

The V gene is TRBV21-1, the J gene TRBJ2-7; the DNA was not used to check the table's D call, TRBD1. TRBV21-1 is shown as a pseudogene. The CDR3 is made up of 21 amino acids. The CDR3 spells CASSKNLRQDVGQGGTAEQYV. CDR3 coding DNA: TGTGCCAGCAGCAAAAATCTTCGTCAGGACGTTGGACAGGGGGGGACGGCCGAGCAGTACGTC.